Sequencing of this T cell receptor (beta chain) was carried out in a study of blood T cell repertoires in COVID-19. About the study: Material from acute and convalescent COVID-19 was sourced from the United States, Italy and Spain. PBMCs, B-cell-depleted T cells, or T cells provided the cDNA or gDNA that made up the material.

Original handling: Estimation of nucleated cell counts relied on the amplification of reference gene primers. TCRdb keeps only in-frame clones here, not all; method: immunoSEQ multiplex PCR. The D gene and trimming were derived from the DNA, and the V and J assignments and clone size from that table. The table includes about 130,000 clones, approximately 82% detected once. Germline V lookup: CDR1 LNHDA, CDR2 SQIVND (reference sequence). Trimming removed 10 bases from V and 2 bases from J; junction bases left unmatched: 12. This CDR3 has 15 residues. This clone appeared a few times. This clonotype was obtained from a man aged 60 to 75 who had recovered from COVID-19. The genes are TRBV19 and TRBJ2-3; 7 bases agree with TRBD2. Sequencing used peripheral blood. The CDR3 here is CATRSGRGTTDTQYF. DNA for the CDR3: TGTGCCACTCGGAGCGGGCGGGGGACCACAGATACGCAGTATTTT.